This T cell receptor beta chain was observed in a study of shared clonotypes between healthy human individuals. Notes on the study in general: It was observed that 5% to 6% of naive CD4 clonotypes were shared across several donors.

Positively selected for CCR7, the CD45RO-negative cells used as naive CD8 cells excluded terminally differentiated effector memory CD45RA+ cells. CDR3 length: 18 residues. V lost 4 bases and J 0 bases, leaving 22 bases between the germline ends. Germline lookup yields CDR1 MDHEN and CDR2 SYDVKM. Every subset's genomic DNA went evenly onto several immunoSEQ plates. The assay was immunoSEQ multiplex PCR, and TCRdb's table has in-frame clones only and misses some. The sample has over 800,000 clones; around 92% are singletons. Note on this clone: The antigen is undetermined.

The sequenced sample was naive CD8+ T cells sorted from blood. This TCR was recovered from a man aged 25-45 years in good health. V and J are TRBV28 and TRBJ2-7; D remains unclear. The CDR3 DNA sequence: TGTGCCAGCAGTTCGGCCCTTCTCGGCCAGACAAGCTCCTACGAGCAGTACTTC. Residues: CASSSALLGQTSSYEQYF.